This T cell receptor beta chain was sequenced in a study of T cells in women clearing cervical HPV infection. The ends were cut back, 2 bases at V and 2 bases at J, with 11 bases in the middle. Germline-derived CDR1 and CDR2 are GTSNPN and SVGIG (reference sequence). The CDR3 consists of 14 residues. Details on this clone: The CDR3 goes on 3 residues after the read ends, and that part is filled in from the germline J gene.

Assay: immunoSEQ multiplex PCR; the TCRdb copy retains only in-frame clones and omits some. The sample table sets out tens of thousands of clones. The receptor comes from a woman aged 18-70 years with a cervical HPV16 infection that either progressed to CIN3+ or cleared (not recorded which). This chain uses TRBV30 with TRBJ2-3, with D perhaps TRBD2 (6 bases). Sequenced sample: blood buffy coat. The CDR3 is CAWSLGGSTDTQYF. The covered CDR3 bases are TGTGCCTGGAGTCTGGGGGGATCCACAGATACG.